This is a list of T cell receptor beta chains from one sample in a study of blood T cell repertoires in COVID-19. The protocol was immunoSEQ multiplex PCR, while the TCRdb copy is restricted to in-frame clones and leaves out a portion. The sample includes some 170,000 clones, approximately 85% of them seen just once. Sample: peripheral blood. These receptor sequences come from a woman between 55 and 75 years old with acute or convalescent COVID-19. CDR3s include the opening cysteine and the closing phenylalanine or tryptophan. The D gene is left open where the match is weak. Clone size is given for some rows only: seen once, a few or many times, or a class if the clone is expanded.

J: TRBJ2-1; V: TRBV19; size: -; D: TRBD2; CDR3: CASRSPGLAGGNEQFF; DNA: TGTGCCAGTAGGTCACCGGGACTAGCGGGAGGGAATGAGCAGTTCTTC
J: TRBJ1-2; V: TRBV4-2; size: -; D: TRBD1; CDR3: CASSHIQGTNYGYTF; DNA: TGTGCCAGCAGCCATATACAGGGGACTAACTATGGCTACACCTTC
J: TRBJ2-7; V: TRBV5-1; size: -; D: -; CDR3: CASSSQGDEQYF; DNA: TGCGCCAGCAGCTCACAGGGCGACGAGCAGTACTTC
J: TRBJ1-4; V: TRBV19; size: -; D: TRBD1; CDR3: CASQQGAREKLFF; DNA: TGTGCCAGCCAACAGGGGGCGCGGGAAAAACTGTTTTTT
J: TRBJ1-6; V: TRBV5-4; size: -; D: -; CDR3: CASSLGRGFSPLHF; DNA: TGTGCCAGCAGCTTAGGAAGGGGGTTTTCACCCCTCCACTTT
J: TRBJ2-1; V: TRBV10-1; size: -; D: -; CDR3: CASSESGAARRNEQFF; DNA: TGCGCCAGCAGTGAGTCTGGGGCCGCCAGGAGAAATGAGCAGTTCTTC
J: TRBJ2-3; V: TRBV7-2; size: -; D: TRBD2; CDR3: CASSPGLAGVHPSTDTQYF; DNA: TGTGCCAGCAGCCCGGGACTAGCGGGAGTTCATCCTAGCACAGATACGCAGTATTTT
J: TRBJ1-1; V: TRBV10-3; size: -; D: TRBD1; CDR3: CAISRQGGNTEAFF; DNA: TGTGCCATCAGCCGACAGGGCGGGAACACTGAAGCTTTCTTT
J: TRBJ2-2; V: TRBV7-3; size: -; D: TRBD1; CDR3: CASSSLAGTANTGELFF; DNA: TGTGCCAGCAGCTCCCTGGCCGGGACAGCGAACACCGGGGAGCTGTTTTTT
J: TRBJ2-7; V: TRBV6-4; size: -; D: -; CDR3: CASTLWGGQVDPNSYEQYF; DNA: TGTGCCAGCACCCTATGGGGGGGACAGGTGGATCCGAACTCCTACGAGCAGTACTTC
J: TRBJ1-2; V: TRBV28; size: -; D: -; CDR3: CASSLGRGYGYTF; DNA: TGTGCCAGCAGTTTAGGGCGTGGCTATGGCTACACCTTC
J: TRBJ1-2; V: TRBV12-3/TRBV12-4; size: -; D: -; CDR3: CASSLADSYGYTF; DNA: TGTGCCAGCAGTTTGGCCGATTCCTATGGCTACACCTTC
J: TRBJ2-5; V: TRBV9; size: -; D: TRBD2; CDR3: CASSQSGGRPGETQYF; DNA: TGTGCCAGCAGCCAGTCCGGCGGGAGGCCCGGAGAGACCCAGTACTTC
J: TRBJ1-2; V: TRBV18; size: -; D: -; CDR3: CASSPGGYGYTF; DNA: TGTGCCAGCTCACCAGGAGGATATGGCTACACCTTC
J: TRBJ2-4; V: TRBV2; size: once; D: TRBD1; CDR3: CASLGQGVAKNIQYF; DNA: TGTGCCAGCCTGGGACAGGGGGTAGCCAAAAACATTCAGTACTTC
J: TRBJ1-2; V: TRBV18; size: -; D: TRBD1; CDR3: CASSPGTGEHYGYTF; DNA: TGTGCCAGCTCACCCGGGACAGGGGAGCACTATGGCTACACCTTC
J: TRBJ1-2; V: TRBV5-1; size: -; D: -; CDR3: CASSPTGFDGYTF; DNA: TGCGCCAGCAGCCCAACAGGGTTCGATGGCTACACCTTC
J: TRBJ2-1; V: TRBV11-2; size: -; D: TRBD2; CDR3: CASSLVLAGDNEQFF; DNA: TGTGCCAGCAGCTTAGTCCTAGCGGGAGACAATGAGCAGTTCTTC
J: TRBJ1-2; V: TRBV4-2; size: -; D: -; CDR3: CASSQDGGADGYTF; DNA: TGTGCCAGCAGCCAAGACGGGGGGGCCGATGGCTACACCTTC
J: TRBJ2-5; V: TRBV6-6; size: -; D: TRBD1; CDR3: CASSPRQGAGETQYF; DNA: TGTGCCAGCAGTCCCCGACAGGGGGCGGGAGAGACCCAGTACTTC
J: TRBJ1-6; V: TRBV21-1; size: few; D: -; CDR3: CAPRGGRSLGSPLHF; DNA: TGTGCCCCCCGGGGAGGGAGAAGCCTAGGATCACCCCTCCACTTT
J: TRBJ1-5; V: TRBV30; size: -; D: -; CDR3: CAWSDGPSNQPQHF; DNA: TGTGCCTGGAGCGATGGCCCTAGCAATCAGCCCCAGCATTTT
J: TRBJ1-5; V: TRBV5-1; size: -; D: TRBD1; CDR3: CASSPGQGSNQPQHF; DNA: TGCGCCAGCAGCCCGGGACAGGGAAGCAATCAGCCCCAGCATTTT
J: TRBJ1-5; V: TRBV27; size: -; D: -; CDR3: CASSLRGGGPGNQPQHF; DNA: TGTGCCAGCAGTTTGAGAGGGGGGGGGCCGGGCAATCAGCCCCAGCATTTT
J: TRBJ2-5; V: TRBV27; size: -; D: TRBD2; CDR3: CASSFRTSGRGGETQYF; DNA: TGTGCCAGCAGTTTCCGGACTAGCGGGAGAGGGGGAGAGACCCAGTACTTC
J: TRBJ2-1; V: TRBV7-6; size: once; D: TRBD2; CDR3: CASSNPRGSLAGGYNEQFF; DNA: TGTGCCAGCAGCAACCCACGCGGTTCACTAGCGGGAGGGTACAATGAGCAGTTCTTC
J: TRBJ2-5; V: TRBV27; size: -; D: TRBD1; CDR3: CASSTTGTTQYF; DNA: TGTGCCAGCAGTACGACAGGGACGACCCAGTACTTC
J: TRBJ2-1; V: TRBV29-1; size: -; D: TRBD2; CDR3: CSVSPGLAVGEQFF; DNA: TGCAGCGTTTCACCCGGACTAGCCGTTGGTGAGCAGTTCTTC
J: TRBJ1-1; V: TRBV11-3; size: -; D: -; CDR3: CASSRGGGMNTEAFF; DNA: TGTGCCAGCAGCCGTGGGGGGGGGATGAACACTGAAGCTTTCTTT